Listed here are 10 T cell receptor beta chains from one sample, sequenced in a study of human T cells and chemical hapten exposure. Total RNA came from unfractionated whole blood. TCRdb independently ran MiXCR on the 5' RACE reads; one entry per CDR3 protein. The data hold tens of thousands of distinct CDR3 sequences, with about 7.7% observed a single time. These receptors were obtained from a male donor in good health.

This clonotype showed up many times. The rearrangement joins TRBV20-1 to TRBJ1-6; 9 nucleotides agree with TRBD1. The J segment lost 5 bases and the V segment lost 0 bases, leaving 5 bases of the junction unmatched. CDR3 size: 16 residues. Looked up from germline, CDR1 is DFQATT and CDR2 is SNEGSKA (reference sequence). The CDR3 DNA sequence: TGCAGTGCTAGAGATCAGACAGGGGGGGATAATTCACCCCTCCACTTT. It specifies CSARDQTGGDNSPLHF.

The rearrangement links TRBV5-1 to TRBJ1-1; no clear D. CDR1 SGHRS and CDR2 YFSETQ come from the germline V gene. The CDR3 runs 17 residues. The V and J ends lost 0 bases and 1 base respectively, with 16 bases between them. DNA for the CDR3: TGCGCCAGCAGCTTGGGGACCGATGCGCCGGGGAACACTGAAGCTTTCTTT. Amino acid sequence: CASSLGTDAPGNTEAFF.

This clonotype appeared many times. This chain joins TRBV20-1 and TRBJ2-1, with a weak D call TRBD1 (5 bases). The V gene's germline CDR1 is DFQATT and CDR2 SNEGSKA (reference sequence). The ends were cut back, 0 bases at V and 7 bases at J, with 13 bases in the middle. This CDR3 has 14 amino acids. CDR3 in amino acids: CSARDSGYGNEQFF. CDR3 nucleotides: TGCAGTGCTAGAGATTCAGGGTATGGAAATGAGCAGTTCTTC.

This clonotype was detected ten times or more. The gene calls are TRBV7-9 and TRBJ2-1; possible D gene TRBD2, 7 bases. CDR3 size: 15 residues. V was cut by 1 base and J by 5 bases, with 12 bases left in between. Germline CDR1 and CDR2: SEHNR and FQNEAQ (reference sequence). CDR3: CASSLGVGGDNEQFF. The CDR3 DNA reads as TGTGCCAGCAGCTTAGGGGTAGGGGGGGACAATGAGCAGTTCTTC.

This clonotype was seen repeatedly, ten times or more. The chain joins TRBV29-1 to TRBJ2-5; D is ambiguous. The germline V gene has CDR1 SQVTM and CDR2 ANQGSEA. The CDR3 contains 10 residues. Trimming shortened V by 3 bases and J by 2 bases, and 1 base separated the two germline ends. The CDR3 spells CSVEQETQYF. In nucleotides, the CDR3 is TGCAGCGTTGAGCAAGAGACCCAGTACTTC.

This rearrangement joins TRBV12-3 or TRBV12-4 to TRBJ2-1, with TRBD1 identical over 8 bases. This CDR3 is built from 16 residues. With V trimmed by 5 bases and J by 4 bases, 10 bases remained unmatched. CDR3 protein: CASSQRTGSPYNEQFF. The CDR3 DNA reads as TGTGCCAGCAGTCAACGGACAGGGTCTCCGTACAATGAGCAGTTCTTC.

The rearrangement links TRBV21-1 to TRBJ1-1; the table names TRBD1, a call not compared with the DNA. TRBV21-1 constitutes a pseudogene. The CDR3 runs 22 residues. The CDR3 reads CASSPQGGKSREDFYKNTEAFF. As DNA, the CDR3 is TGTGCCAGCAGCCCCCAGGGGGGCAAGTCAAGGGAGGATTTTTACAAGAACACTGAAGCTTTCTTT.

A remark on this clonotype: A junction boundary mismatches the germline segment, possibly from a read error. V and J are TRBV12-3 or TRBV12-4 and TRBJ1-2; 7 bases are shared with TRBD1. The CDR3 runs to 15 residues. The CDR3 sequence is CASSPRQGLFYGDTF. Written as DNA, the CDR3 is TGTGCCAGCAGCCCCCGACAGGGACTATTCTATGGCGACACCTTC.

In the case of this clonotype: A much bigger clone sits one base away, suggesting this may be a read error. Given the absence of the conserved phenylalanine or tryptophan at the CDR3 end, a read error is likely. The chain couples TRBV29-1 to TRBJ2-7; 7 positions match TRBD2. Germline CDR1 SQVTM, CDR2 ANQGSEA. The CDR3 has 13 residues. V trimming: 3 bases; J trimming: 2 bases; junction bases outside the gene matches: 4. CDR3 bases: TGCAGCGTTGAGGGGGGGTCCCCCTACGAGCAGTACTCC. Its translation is CSVEGGSPYEQYS.

This clonotype was counted ten times or more. This rearrangement joins TRBV11-2 to TRBJ2-3, with D possibly TRBD2 on 6 matching bases. The CDR3 sequence is 17 residues long. Germline loops: CDR1 SGHAT, CDR2 FQNNGV. Trimming removed 1 base at V and 2 bases at J, with 16 bases between. CDR3 residues: CASSLGFAGPDTDTQYF. CDR3 bases: TGTGCCAGCAGCTTAGGTTTCGCGGGACCGGACACAGATACGCAGTATTTT.